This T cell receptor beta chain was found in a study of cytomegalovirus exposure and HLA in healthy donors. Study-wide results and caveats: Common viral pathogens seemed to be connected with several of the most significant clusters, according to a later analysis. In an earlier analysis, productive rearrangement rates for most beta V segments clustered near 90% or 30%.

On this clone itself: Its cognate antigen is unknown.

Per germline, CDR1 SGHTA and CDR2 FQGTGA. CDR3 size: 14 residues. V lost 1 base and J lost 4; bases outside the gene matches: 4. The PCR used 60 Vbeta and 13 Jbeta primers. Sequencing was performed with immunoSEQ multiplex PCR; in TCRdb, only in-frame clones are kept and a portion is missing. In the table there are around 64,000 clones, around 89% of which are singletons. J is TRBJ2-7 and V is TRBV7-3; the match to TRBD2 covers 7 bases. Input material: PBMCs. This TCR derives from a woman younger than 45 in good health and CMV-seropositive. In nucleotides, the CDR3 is TGTGCCAGCAGCTTAAGCGGGAGCGGATACGAGCAGTACTTC. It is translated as CASSLSGSGYEQYF.